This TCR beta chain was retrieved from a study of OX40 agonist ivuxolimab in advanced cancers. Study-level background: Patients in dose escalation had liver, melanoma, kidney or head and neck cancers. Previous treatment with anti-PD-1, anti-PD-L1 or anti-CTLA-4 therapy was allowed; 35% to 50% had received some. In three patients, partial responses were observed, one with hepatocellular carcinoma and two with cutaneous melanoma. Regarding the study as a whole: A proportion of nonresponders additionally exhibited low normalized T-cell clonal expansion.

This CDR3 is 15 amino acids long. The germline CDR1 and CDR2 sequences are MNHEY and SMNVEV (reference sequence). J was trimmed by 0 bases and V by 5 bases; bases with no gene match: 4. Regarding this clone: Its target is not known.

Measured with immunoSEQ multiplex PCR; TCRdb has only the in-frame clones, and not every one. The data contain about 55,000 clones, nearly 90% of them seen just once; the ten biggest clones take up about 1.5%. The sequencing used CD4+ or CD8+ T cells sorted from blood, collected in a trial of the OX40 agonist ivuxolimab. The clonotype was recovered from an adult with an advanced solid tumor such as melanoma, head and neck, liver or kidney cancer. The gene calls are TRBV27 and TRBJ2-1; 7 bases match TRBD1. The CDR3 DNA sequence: TGTGCCAGCAGTCGCGCAGGGGGCTCCTACAATGAGCAGTTCTTC. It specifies CASSRAGGSYNEQFF.